This T cell receptor (beta chain) came from a study of OX40 agonist ivuxolimab in advanced cancers. At the level of the study: Prior anti-PD-1, anti-PD-L1 or anti-CTLA-4 therapy was allowed; roughly 40% had some.

Autoimmune disease history or systemic immunosuppression excluded patients. Data came from immunoSEQ multiplex PCR; TCRdb stores just in-frame clones and leaves some out. The sample shows tens of thousands of clones, roughly 90% of them seen only once. The CDR3 totals 14 residues. V shed 3 bases, J shed 9 bases, and the junction held 8 bases outside the gene matches. Per the germline V gene, CDR1 is KGHSH and CDR2 is LQKENI. Sequenced material: CD4+ or CD8+ T cells sorted from blood, taken in a trial of the OX40 agonist ivuxolimab. The sequence derives from an adult with an advanced solid tumor such as melanoma, head and neck, liver or kidney cancer. The chain recombines TRBV18 with TRBJ2-5; 9 positions match TRBD2. The CDR3 reads CASSPGLAPEAQYF. The CDR3 nucleotides are TGTGCCAGCTCACCGGGACTAGCACCTGAGGCCCAGTACTTC.